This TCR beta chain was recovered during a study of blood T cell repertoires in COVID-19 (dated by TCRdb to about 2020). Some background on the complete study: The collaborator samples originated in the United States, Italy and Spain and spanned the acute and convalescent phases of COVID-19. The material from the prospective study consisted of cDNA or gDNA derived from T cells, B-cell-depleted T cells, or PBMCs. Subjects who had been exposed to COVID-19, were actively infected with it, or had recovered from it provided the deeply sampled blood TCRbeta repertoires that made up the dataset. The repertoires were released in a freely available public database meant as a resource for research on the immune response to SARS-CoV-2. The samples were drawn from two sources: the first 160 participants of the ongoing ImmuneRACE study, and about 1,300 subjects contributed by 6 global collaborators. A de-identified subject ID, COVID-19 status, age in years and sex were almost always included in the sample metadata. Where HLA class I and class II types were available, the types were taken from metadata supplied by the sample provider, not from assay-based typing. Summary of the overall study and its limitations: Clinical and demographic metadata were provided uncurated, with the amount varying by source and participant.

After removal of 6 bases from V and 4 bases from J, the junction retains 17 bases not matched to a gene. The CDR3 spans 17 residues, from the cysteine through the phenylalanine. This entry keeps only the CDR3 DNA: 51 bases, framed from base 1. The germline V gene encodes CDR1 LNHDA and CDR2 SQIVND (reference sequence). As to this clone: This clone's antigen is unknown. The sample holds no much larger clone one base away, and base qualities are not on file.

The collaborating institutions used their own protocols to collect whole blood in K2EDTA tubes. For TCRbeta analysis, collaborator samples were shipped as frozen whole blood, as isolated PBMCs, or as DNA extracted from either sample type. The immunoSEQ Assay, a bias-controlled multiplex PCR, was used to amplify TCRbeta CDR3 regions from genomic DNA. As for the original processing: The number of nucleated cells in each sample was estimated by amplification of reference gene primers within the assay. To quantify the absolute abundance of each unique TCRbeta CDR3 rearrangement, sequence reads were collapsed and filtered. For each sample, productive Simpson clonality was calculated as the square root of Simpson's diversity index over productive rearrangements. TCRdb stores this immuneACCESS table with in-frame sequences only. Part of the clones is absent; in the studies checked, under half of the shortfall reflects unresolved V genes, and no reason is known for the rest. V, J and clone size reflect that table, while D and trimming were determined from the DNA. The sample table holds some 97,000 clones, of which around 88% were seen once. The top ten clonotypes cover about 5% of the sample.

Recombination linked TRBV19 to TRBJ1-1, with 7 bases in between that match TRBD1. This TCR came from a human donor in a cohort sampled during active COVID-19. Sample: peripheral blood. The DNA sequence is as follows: TGTGCCAGTAGGAGACGACAGGGCGATCGAGGCCTCACTGAAGCTTTCTTT. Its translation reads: CASRRRQGDRGLTEAFF.